This T cell receptor (beta chain) was captured by sequencing in a study of cytomegalovirus exposure and HLA in healthy donors. In the study overall: A data release that came early held 80 million to 95 million unique TCRs from HLA-typed donors.

J was trimmed by 8 bases and V by 3 bases; bases with no gene match: 8. CDR1 is MNHEY, CDR2 SMNVEV, per germline (reference sequence). The CDR3 has 15 residues. Study-wide findings and caveats: A later analysis found common viral pathogens apparently linked to several of the most significant clusters. Across donors, most TCRs were seen rarely, yet some public ones were widespread.

Worth noting for this clone: Its antigen is unknown.

The study ran its PCR with 60 Vbeta and 13 Jbeta primers. The assay was immunoSEQ multiplex PCR, and TCRdb's table has in-frame clones only and misses some. The data show around 99,000 clones, roughly 79% seen once. This sequence joins TRBV27 and TRBJ2-5; 11 bases match TRBD2. The sequence came from a woman aged 50 to 65 in good health and CMV-seropositive. Sequencing was carried out using PBMCs. CDR3 sequence: CASSLGLAASGTQYF. CDR3 nucleotide sequence: TGTGCCAGCAGTTTGGGACTAGCGGCCTCAGGAACCCAGTACTTC.